This TCR beta chain was identified in a study of T cells in localized non-small cell lung cancer. Study-wide results and caveats: The greatest T cell clonality was found in uninvolved adjacent lung (higher than in tumor).

On this clone: Antigen unknown.

Only in-frame clones appear in the TCRdb table, and some are missing; sequencing was by immunoSEQ multiplex PCR. The table includes approximately 52,000 clones, 86% detected once. This CDR3 contains 16 residues. The germline CDR1 and CDR2 sequences are SGHAT and FQNNGV. V was trimmed by 1 base and J by 4 bases, leaving 14 bases between them. This sequence originates from a male donor older than 55 with stage III squamous cell lung carcinoma. The chain is built from TRBV11-2 and TRBJ2-1; no clear D. Source: peripheral blood, taken before any cancer treatment. The CDR3 DNA sequence: TGTGCCAGCAGCTTAGTACGGCTAATTACTTACAATGAGCAGTTCTTC. The encoded protein is CASSLVRLITYNEQFF.